This T cell receptor (beta chain) was observed in a study of graft-versus-host responses after intestinal transplantation. At the level of the study: Recipients were all induced with anti-thymocyte globulin, then given tacrolimus and steroids for 3 to 4 years.

As concerns this clone: The antigen is unknown.

CDR1 SGHNT and CDR2 YENEEA come from the germline V gene. Trimming shortened V by 3 bases and J by 5 bases, and 10 bases separated the two germline ends. This CDR3 contains 13 residues. The study, taken as a whole, reports: Among recipient marrow samples, GvH clones were found; some appeared first in ileum or blood. Peak GvH clone levels in circulation were associated with early post-transplant HvG declines.

Repertoires were generated with immunoSEQ multiplex PCR, while TCRdb's copy carries only in-frame clones and drops some. The table lists around 30,000 clones, 87% of them singletons. The sequence was obtained from a human patient who received an intestinal transplant, so some T cells may come from the graft donor. The rearrangement joins TRBV11-3 to TRBJ2-5; TRBD1 or TRBD2 may be the D gene (5 bases each). The material was PBMCs, obtained about 430 days after intestinal transplantation. This chain's CDR3 is CASSLWGWETQYF. The CDR3, as DNA: TGTGCCAGCAGCTTGTGGGGGTGGGAGACCCAGTACTTC.